The TCR beta chain described here comes from a study of T cell responses to AZD1222 COVID-19 vaccine. About the study: Pooled samples include second doses given at about 4 or 12 weeks. Study results and limitations: There were mostly white British donors and more females than males, and clonal diversity was possibly underestimated. All repertoire sampling was performed exclusively after the peak T cell response.

The data were produced by immunoSEQ multiplex PCR, yet TCRdb's version contains in-frame clones alone and is incomplete. The sample holds 150,000 to 200,000 clones, over 90% seen once. V was pared by 3 bases and J by 6 bases, with 1 base of the junction left unmatched. Germline V CDR1 and CDR2: MDHEN, SYDVKM. CDR3 length equals 13 residues. Points on this clone: Antigen specificity is unknown.

V usage is TRBV28 and J usage is TRBJ2-2; 7 bases are a match to TRBD2. Here the sequenced sample was peripheral blood, taken on day 0 of AZD1222 vaccination. The receptor's source is an adult in good health. As DNA, the CDR3 is TGTGCCAGCAGTTTGCTAGCGGCCGGGGAGCTGTTTTTT. Its protein is CASSLLAAGELFF.